The present entry profiles one T cell receptor (beta chain) with its context. This sample was taken from a study of blood T cell repertoires in COVID-19. The overall study: Sample material is recorded as cDNA or gDNA derived from T cells, B-cell-depleted T cells, or PBMCs.

Original processing notes: Reference gene primer amplification in the assay estimated nucleated cell counts. Using immunoSEQ multiplex PCR, the repertoire was profiled, and TCRdb retains in-frame clones only, with some absent. Clone size and V and J calls were adopted from that table, with D and trimming inferred from the DNA. Of around 100,000 clones in the sample, approximately 81% were seen once. The CDR3 is 16 amino acids. Germline CDR1 GTSNPN, CDR2 SVGIG (reference sequence). After removal of 0 bases from V and 5 bases from J, the junction contained 12 bases not matched to a gene. The chain links TRBV30 to TRBJ2-5; 7 nucleotides agree with TRBD1. The material sequenced was peripheral blood. The clonotype originates from a man aged 35-49 years with acute or convalescent COVID-19. The CDR3 loop reads CAWSVGIDRVRETQYF. CDR3 DNA: TGTGCCTGGAGTGTTGGGATAGACAGGGTTAGGGAGACCCAGTACTTC.